These 5 T cell receptor beta chains share one sample of origin, sequenced in a study of cytomegalovirus exposure and HLA in healthy donors. Primers: 60 Vbeta forward and 13 Jbeta reverse. TCRdb's copy holds only in-frame clones and misses some; the assay was immunoSEQ multiplex PCR. The sample shows over 100,000 clones, 79% of them seen only once. Sequencing was carried out using PBMCs. Receptor source: a woman aged 18-35 years in good health and CMV-seropositive.

V gene TRBV7-2 combines with J gene TRBJ1-5; D is unresolved. Trimming shortened V by 3 bases and J by 4 bases, and 7 bases separated the two germline ends. The V gene's germline CDR1 is SGHTA and CDR2 FQGNSA. This CDR3 has 13 residues. The CDR3 sequence is CASSFSYNQPQHF. The CDR3 DNA is TGTGCCAGCAGCTTCAGTTATAATCAGCCCCAGCATTTT.

J is TRBJ1-2 and V is TRBV19; D perhaps matches TRBD1 (5 bases). The germline V gene has CDR1 LNHDA and CDR2 SQIVND (reference sequence). V lost 8 bases to trimming and J lost 6 bases, with 16 bases between them. The length of the CDR3 is 13 residues. The CDR3 protein is CASYGGTVHGYTF. DNA for the CDR3: TGTGCCAGTTACGGGGGGACTGTTCATGGCTACACCTTC.

The count of this clone is one. The junction departs from the called germline gene at one end, perhaps through a read error. The rearrangement joins TRBV7-9 to TRBJ1-1; no clear D. The CDR3 is made up of 12 amino acids. The germline gives CDR1 SEHNR, CDR2 FQNEAQ (reference sequence). The CDR3 region has the DNA TGTTCCAGCAGCCCCTCCCCCTCTGAAGCTTTCTTT. Protein: CSSSPSPSEAFF.

This clone was counted a single time. The gene calls are TRBV5-6 and TRBJ2-1; maybe TRBD2 (6 bases). Trimming stripped 4 bases from V and 7 bases from J, with 12 bases between. This CDR3 contains 13 residues. The germline CDR1 and CDR2 sequences are SGHDT and YYEEEE. The DNA of the CDR3 is TGTGCCAGCAGCCATACTAGCCGGAATGAGCAGTTCTTC. Translation gives CASSHTSRNEQFF.

The chain joins TRBV7-9 to TRBJ2-2; D is unclear. Germline assignment: CDR1 SEHNR and CDR2 FQNEAQ (reference sequence). The CDR3 extends over 13 amino acids. V lost 6 bases and J 6 bases, leaving 11 bases between the germline ends. DNA of the CDR3: TGTGCCAGCAGAAATACAGATTCCGGGGAGCTGTTTTTT. The encoded protein is CASRNTDSGELFF.